This T cell receptor (beta chain) came from a study of blood T cell repertoires in COVID-19. Study-level information: The United States, Italy and Spain supplied acute and convalescent COVID-19 samples. PBMCs, B-cell-depleted T cells, or T cells provided the cDNA or gDNA that made up the material.

The CDR3 is 16 residues long. Clones were read by immunoSEQ multiplex PCR, and TCRdb kept only the in-frame ones, dropping some. The sample consists of fewer than 300,000 clones, 88% of them appearing once. This chain uses TRBV21-1 with TRBJ2-3; the table's TRBD1 call for D was not verified on the DNA. TRBV21-1 is recorded as a pseudogene. The sample consisted of peripheral blood. This TCR came from a woman aged 35 to 49 who had recovered from COVID-19. The CDR3 sequence is CASSNKTGTPTDTQYF. The DNA of the CDR3 is TGTGCCAGCAGCAACAAAACCGGGACACCCACAGATACGCAGTATTTT.